This TCR beta chain is drawn from a study of blood T cell repertoires in COVID-19. The V gene lost 6 bases and the J gene lost 8 bases, with 16 bases spanning the gap. This CDR3 contains 14 residues. CDR1 SGHVS and CDR2 FNYEAQ come from the germline V gene. Assay used: immunoSEQ multiplex PCR; TCRdb lists only in-frame clones, some missing. Among 650,000 to 800,000 clones listed, more than 80% were seen once. The chain links TRBV7-6 to TRBJ1-4; possible D gene TRBD1, 6 bases. The sequencing sample was made of peripheral blood. The TCR originated in a woman between 18 and 29 years old with acute or convalescent COVID-19. CDR3 amino acids: CASSPRGSGEKLFF. CDR3 DNA sequence: TGTGCCAGCAGTCCAAGGGGGAGCGGAGAAAAACTGTTTTTT.